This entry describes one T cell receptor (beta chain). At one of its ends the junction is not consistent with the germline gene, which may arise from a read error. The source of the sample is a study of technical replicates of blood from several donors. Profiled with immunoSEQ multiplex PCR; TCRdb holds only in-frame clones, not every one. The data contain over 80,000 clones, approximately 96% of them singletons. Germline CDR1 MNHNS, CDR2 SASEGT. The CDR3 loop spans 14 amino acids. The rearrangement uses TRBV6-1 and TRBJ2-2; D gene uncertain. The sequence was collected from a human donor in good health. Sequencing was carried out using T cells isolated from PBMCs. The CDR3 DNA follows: TGTGGCAGCACCTATTCGTGGAACACCGGGGAGCTGTTTTTT. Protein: CGSTYSWNTGELFF.